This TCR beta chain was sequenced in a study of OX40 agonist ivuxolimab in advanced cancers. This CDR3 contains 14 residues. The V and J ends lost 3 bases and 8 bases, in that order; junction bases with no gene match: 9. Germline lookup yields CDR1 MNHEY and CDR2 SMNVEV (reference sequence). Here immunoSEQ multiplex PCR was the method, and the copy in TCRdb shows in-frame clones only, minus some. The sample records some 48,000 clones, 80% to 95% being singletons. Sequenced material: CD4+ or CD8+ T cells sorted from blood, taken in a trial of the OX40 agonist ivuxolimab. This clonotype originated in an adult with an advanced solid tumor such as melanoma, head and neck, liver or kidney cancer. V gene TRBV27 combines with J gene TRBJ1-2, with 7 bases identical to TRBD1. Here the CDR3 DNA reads TGTGCCAGCAGTTTCGAGGGGGCGATGGGCGGCTACACCTTC. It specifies CASSFEGAMGGYTF.